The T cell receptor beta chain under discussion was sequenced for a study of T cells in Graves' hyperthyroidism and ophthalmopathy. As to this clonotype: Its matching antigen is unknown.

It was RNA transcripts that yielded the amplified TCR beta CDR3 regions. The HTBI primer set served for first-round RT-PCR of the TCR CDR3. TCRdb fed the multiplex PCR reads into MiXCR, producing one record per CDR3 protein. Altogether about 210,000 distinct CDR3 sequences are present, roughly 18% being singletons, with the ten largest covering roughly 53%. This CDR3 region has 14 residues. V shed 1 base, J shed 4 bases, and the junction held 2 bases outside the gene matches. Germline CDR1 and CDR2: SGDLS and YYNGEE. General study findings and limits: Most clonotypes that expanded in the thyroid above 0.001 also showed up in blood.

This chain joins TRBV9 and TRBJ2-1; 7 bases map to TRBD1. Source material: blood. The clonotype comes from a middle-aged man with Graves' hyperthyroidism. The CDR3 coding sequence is TGTGCCAGCAGCGTAACGGGACAGTACAATGAGCAGTTCTTC. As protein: CASSVTGQYNEQFF. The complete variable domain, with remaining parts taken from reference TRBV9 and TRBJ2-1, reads DSGVTQTPKHLITATGQRVTLRCSPRSGDLSVYWYQQSLDQGLQFLIQYYNGEERAKGNILERFSAQQFPDLHSELNLSSLELGDSALYFCASSVTGQYNEQFFGPGTRLTVL.